This TCR beta chain was observed in a study of control samples from healthy donors and cancer patients (dated by TCRdb to the early 2020s). Library preparation used the immunoSEQ multiplex PCR assay. TCRdb mirrors the immuneACCESS table, restricted to in-frame sequences. Some clones are absent from its copies; in checked studies, under half trace to an unresolved V gene, and the reason for the others is unknown. The sample includes fewer than 200,000 clones, with around 88% observed a single time. The ten largest make up approximately 4.9% of the sample. Details on this clone: Its antigen target is currently unknown. No base-level quality is on record; no much larger clone is a single base apart.

Trimming leaves V shorter by 4 bases and J shorter by 6 bases, with the junction holding 9 bases beyond the gene matches. The CDR3, cysteine through phenylalanine, is 16 amino acids long. CDR3 DNA only is kept here, 48 bases in frame from base 1. The germline V gene supplies CDR1 SGHAT and CDR2 FQNNGV. The chain couples TRBV11-2 to TRBJ2-2; TRBD1 lines up with 9 middle nucleotides. Sequencing used blood. This clonotype was sampled from a woman aged 25-40 years in good health. The CDR3 amino acid sequence is: CASSWGTGHLSGELFF. The nucleotides are TGTGCCAGCAGCTGGGGGACAGGGCATCTTTCCGGGGAGCTGTTTTTT.